The 6 T cell receptor beta chains below were found in one sample sequenced in a study of CD8 T cells in Susac syndrome. With random hexamers, reverse transcription was performed on about 0.45 to 1 ug of RNA. TCRdb re-derived calls from the immunoSEQ multiplex PCR reads in MiXCR, one entry per CDR3 protein. Of about 140,000 distinct CDR3 sequences in the sample, around 96% were seen once. The sample was CD4+ T cells from PBMCs. These receptors all come from a human donor with multiple sclerosis.

The V call is TRBV2, the J call TRBJ1-2, with 9 positions matching TRBD1. Germline CDR1 reads SNHLY; CDR2 reads FYNNEI. The V and J ends lost 4 bases and 6 bases, in that order; junction bases with no gene match: 6. This CDR3 spans 14 amino acids. CDR3 in amino acids: CASSAIGTGNGYTF. The CDR3 DNA reads TGTGCCAGCAGTGCAATAGGGACAGGGAATGGCTACACCTTC.

This sequence joins TRBV3-1 and TRBJ2-7; 8 bases align to TRBD2. Germline CDR1 LGHDT, CDR2 YNNKEL (reference sequence). Trimming took 7 bases from V and 6 from J; bases not matched to a gene: 11. The CDR3 totals 14 residues. The CDR3 region has the DNA TGTGCCAGCACCCCTACGGGAGGGCCGGGCGAGCAGTACTTC. Its translation: CASTPTGGPGEQYF.

The rearrangement links TRBV20-1 to TRBJ2-5; D may be TRBD2 (5 bases). The V end lost 0 bases, the J end lost 5 bases, and 19 bases lay between the germline ends. CDR1 and CDR2 (germline): DFQATT, SNEGSKA (reference sequence). The CDR3 totals 16 residues. CDR3 sequence reads: CSARDPGSGSLETQYF. CDR3 in DNA: TGCAGTGCTAGAGATCCCGGCAGCGGATCTTTGGAGACCCAGTACTTC.

This chain joins TRBV15 and TRBJ1-4; TRBD1 agrees at 9 bases. CDR1 and CDR2 (germline): LNHNV, YYDKDF (reference sequence). The CDR3 is 13 amino acids. With V trimmed by 5 bases and J by 7 bases, 2 bases remained unmatched. The CDR3 region has the DNA TGTGCCACCAGCGGGACAGGGAGTGAAAAACTGTTTTTT. Translated, it gives CATSGTGSEKLFF.

The rearrangement links TRBV28 to TRBJ2-1; D unresolved. Germline V CDR1 and CDR2: MDHEN, SYDVKM. V was clipped by 3 bases and J by 7 bases, with 7 bases between them. The CDR3 runs to 12 residues. The CDR3 spells CASSFEGNEQFF. The CDR3 DNA follows: TGTGCCAGCAGTTTTGAAGGGAATGAGCAGTTCTTC. Combining the CDR3 with reference TRBV28 and TRBJ2-1 gives the whole variable domain DVKVTQSSRYLVKRTGEKVFLECVQDMDHENMFWYRQDPGLGLRLIYFSYDVKMKEKGDIPEGYSVSREKKERFSLILESASTNQTSMYLCASSFEGNEQFFGPGTRLTVL.

The chain carries TRBV5-4 and TRBJ2-5; no reliable D call. Germline V gene data show CDR1 as SGHNT and CDR2 as YYREEE (reference sequence). The V and J ends lost 3 bases and 4 bases respectively, with 16 bases between them. The CDR3 consists of 15 residues. The CDR3 DNA sequence: TGTGCCAGCAGCTCGGCGACTCGATCGCGAGAGACCCAGTACTTC. Encoded protein: CASSSATRSRETQYF.